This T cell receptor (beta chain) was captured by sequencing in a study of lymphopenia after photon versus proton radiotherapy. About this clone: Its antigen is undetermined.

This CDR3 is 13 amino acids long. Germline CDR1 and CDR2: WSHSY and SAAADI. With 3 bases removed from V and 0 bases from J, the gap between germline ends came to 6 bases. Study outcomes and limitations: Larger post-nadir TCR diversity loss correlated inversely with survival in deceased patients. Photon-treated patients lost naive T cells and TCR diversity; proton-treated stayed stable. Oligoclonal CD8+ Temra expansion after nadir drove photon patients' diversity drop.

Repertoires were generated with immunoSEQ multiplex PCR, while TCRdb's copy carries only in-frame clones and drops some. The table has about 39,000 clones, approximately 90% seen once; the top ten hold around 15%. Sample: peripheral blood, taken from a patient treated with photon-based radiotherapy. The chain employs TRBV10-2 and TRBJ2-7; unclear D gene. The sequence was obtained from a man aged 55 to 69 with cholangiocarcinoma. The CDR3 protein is CASSDWGSYEQYF. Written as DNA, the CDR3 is TGCGCCAGCAGTGATTGGGGCTCCTACGAGCAGTACTTC.